These T cell receptor beta chains were read from a single sample in a study of blood T cell repertoires in COVID-19. The repertoire was sequenced with immunoSEQ multiplex PCR; TCRdb's copy has only in-frame clones and lacks some. The table has more than 150,000 clones, roughly 76% seen once. The specimen was peripheral blood. These receptors were collected from a woman older than 75 with COVID-19, enrolled during active disease. Each CDR3 is given with its conserved first and last residue. A D gene is named only where the DNA matches it firmly. Some rows have no size entry. The others give once, few or many, or a class for an expanded clone.

-,TRBJ2-7,TRBV5-1,-,CASSLNPRSGYEQYF,TGCGCCAGCAGCTTAAATCCCCGCAGTGGCTACGAGCAGTACTTC
-,TRBJ2-3,TRBV9,-,CASSVTGHSTDTQYF,TGTGCCAGCAGCGTAACAGGGCACAGCACAGATACGCAGTATTTT
-,TRBJ2-3,TRBV5-1,TRBD2,CASTRAGEAQDTQYF,TGCGCCAGCACACGGGCGGGAGAAGCCCAAGATACGCAGTATTTT
-,TRBJ2-7,TRBV19,TRBD1,CASSINRGPYEQYF,TGTGCCAGTAGTATTAACAGGGGCCCCTACGAGCAGTACTTC
-,TRBJ1-2,TRBV7-9,TRBD1,CASSLTQGHYGYTF,TGTGCCAGCAGCCTAACACAGGGGCACTATGGCTACACCTTC
-,TRBJ2-3,TRBV10-3,-,CAISGIRDSGLAADTQYF,TGTGCCATCAGTGGAATACGGGACAGCGGACTAGCAGCAGATACGCAGTATTTT
-,TRBJ1-3,TRBV7-6,-,CASSLAGVGNTIYF,TGTGCCAGCAGCTTAGCAGGGGTTGGAAACACCATATATTTT
-,TRBJ1-1,TRBV12-3/TRBV12-4,-,CASRTGNTEAFF,TGTGCCAGCAGGACGGGAAACACTGAAGCTTTCTTT
-,TRBJ2-7,TRBV3-1/TRBV3-2,-,CASSQGPGVYEQYF,TGTGCCAGCAGCCAGGGCCCAGGGGTCTACGAGCAGTACTTC
many,TRBJ2-1,TRBV5-5,TRBD2,CASSVGGLVDEQFF,TGTGCCAGCAGCGTTGGGGGACTAGTGGACGAGCAGTTCTTC
-,TRBJ2-1,TRBV4-3,TRBD2,CASSQDALAGGNEQFF,TGCGCCAGCAGCCAAGATGCCCTAGCGGGGGGGAATGAGCAGTTCTTC
once,TRBJ1-5,TRBV6-5,-,CASSPGGPGQPQHF,TGTGCCAGCAGTCCCGGGGGGCCAGGGCAGCCCCAGCATTTT
-,TRBJ2-3,TRBV5-8,-,CASSLARLTDTQYF,TGTGCCAGCAGCTTGGCCAGGTTAACAGATACGCAGTATTTT
-,TRBJ2-7,TRBV28,-,CASSALGFASASYEQYF,TGTGCCAGCAGTGCTTTGGGGTTCGCTAGCGCTTCCTACGAGCAGTACTTC
-,TRBJ2-7,TRBV3-1/TRBV3-2,-,CASSLDPSPGYEQYF,TGTGCCAGCAGCCTCGATCCCAGCCCGGGCTACGAGCAGTACTTC
-,TRBJ2-2,TRBV19,-,CASSILTGELFF,TGTGCCAGTAGCATACTCACCGGGGAGCTGTTTTTT
-,TRBJ2-3,TRBV28,-,CASSLPGAGTDTQYF,TGTGCCAGCAGTCTACCAGGGGCCGGCACAGATACGCAGTATTTT
-,TRBJ2-3,TRBV5-1,-,CASSLEGRAGELDTQYF,TGCGCCAGCAGCTTGGAAGGTCGGGCAGGGGAACTTGATACGCAGTATTTT
-,TRBJ2-1,TRBV7-9,TRBD2,CASSKTGGPNNEQFF,TGTGCCAGCAGTAAGACGGGAGGGCCCAACAATGAGCAGTTCTTC
few,TRBJ1-5,TRBV6-6,-,CASSYGSGIHQPQHF,TGTGCCAGCAGTTACGGATCAGGGATCCATCAGCCCCAGCATTTT
-,TRBJ2-3,TRBV2,TRBD2,CASGTSGRASFTDTQYF,TGTGCCAGCGGGACTAGCGGGAGGGCCTCCTTCACAGATACGCAGTATTTT
-,TRBJ2-5,TRBV29-1,TRBD2,CSVVAGGPVTQYF,TGCAGCGTTGTAGCGGGAGGGCCGGTGACCCAGTACTTC
few,TRBJ1-6,TRBV4-2,-,CASSQDYQVSYNSPLHF,TGTGCCAGCAGCCAAGATTATCAGGTCTCCTATAATTCACCCCTCCACTTT
-,TRBJ2-2,TRBV13,-,CASSPSYTGELFF,TGTGCCAGCAGCCCTAGCTACACCGGGGAGCTGTTTTTT
-,TRBJ1-5,TRBV27,-,CASSPTGRQINQPQHF,TGTGCCAGCAGTCCTACAGGTCGGCAGATCAATCAGCCCCAGCATTTT
-,TRBJ2-1,TRBV9,-,CASSVAGLNEQFF,TGTGCCAGCAGCGTAGCTGGCTTAAATGAGCAGTTCTTC
-,TRBJ1-1,TRBV6-1,TRBD1,CASSDPRTGGGTEAFF,TGTGCCAGCAGTGATCCTAGGACAGGGGGAGGCACTGAAGCTTTCTTT
-,TRBJ2-2,TRBV19,TRBD2,CASSKLMRGGRTGELFF,TGTGCCAGTAGTAAACTAATGCGGGGGGGCCGCACCGGGGAGCTGTTTTTT
-,TRBJ2-1,TRBV1,-,CTSSHHLGLSFGEQFF,TGCACCAGCAGCCACCACCTGGGACTTAGTTTCGGTGAGCAGTTCTTC
-,TRBJ1-5,TRBV18,-,CASSPPREGNQPQHF,TGTGCCAGCTCACCACCCCGGGAAGGCAATCAGCCCCAGCATTTT
-,TRBJ1-1,TRBV10-3,TRBD1,CAIRTGTGGGTEAFF,TGTGCCATCAGGACCGGGACAGGGGGCGGCACTGAAGCTTTCTTT
-,TRBJ1-1,TRBV3-1/TRBV3-2,TRBD1,CASSEQGVGAFF,TGTGCCAGCAGCGAACAGGGGGTCGGAGCTTTCTTT
-,TRBJ1-2,TRBV5-1,TRBD1,CASSLGGTGIGYTF,TGCGCCAGCAGCTTGGGAGGGACAGGGATTGGCTACACCTTC
-,TRBJ1-6,TRBV5-6,-,CASSYTGIMTNSPLHF,TGTGCCAGCAGCTACACAGGGATTATGACTAATTCACCCCTCCACTTT
-,TRBJ2-7,TRBV7-2,TRBD2,CASSPIAGGLGEQYF,TGTGCCAGCAGCCCAATCGCGGGAGGGCTAGGGGAGCAGTACTTC
few,TRBJ1-2,TRBV5-4,TRBD1,CASTQGADYGYTF,TGTGCCAGCACCCAGGGGGCAGACTATGGCTACACCTTC
-,TRBJ2-7,TRBV28,-,CASSLQDWSSYEQYF,TGTGCCAGCAGTCTCCAGGACTGGAGCTCCTACGAGCAGTACTTC
-,TRBJ2-7,TRBV7-2,TRBD2,CASSLVPAGGLGEQYF,TGTGCCAGCAGCTTAGTACCAGCGGGGGGCCTTGGGGAGCAGTACTTC
few,TRBJ1-6,TRBV11-3,TRBD1,CASSFGTGNSPLHF,TGTGCCAGCAGCTTTGGGACAGGGAATTCACCCCTCCACTTT
-,TRBJ1-2,TRBV20-1,TRBD1,CSASLGQGDYGYTF,TGCAGTGCTAGTTTGGGACAGGGCGACTATGGCTACACCTTC
once,TRBJ2-1,TRBV28,-,CASRGFRSYNEQFF,TGTGCCAGCCGGGGGTTTAGGTCCTACAATGAGCAGTTCTTC
-,TRBJ2-1,TRBV19,TRBD2,CASSKSGLLYNEQFF,TGTGCCAGTAGTAAGTCGGGACTACTTTACAATGAGCAGTTCTTC
few,TRBJ2-7,TRBV19,TRBD1,CASSAEGQGTYEQYF,TGTGCCAGTAGCGCCGAAGGACAGGGCACCTACGAGCAGTACTTC
-,TRBJ1-2,TRBV4-3,-,CASSQDTGPYGYTF,TGCGCCAGCAGCCAAGACACAGGGCCCTATGGCTACACCTTC
-,TRBJ2-5,TRBV11-3,-,CASSWIGETQYF,TGTGCCAGCAGCTGGATCGGGGAGACCCAGTACTTC
once,TRBJ2-1,TRBV27,-,CASTVYAGRLHEQFF,TGTGCCAGCACCGTATATGCGGGGCGTTTGCATGAGCAGTTCTTC
-,TRBJ2-6,TRBV19,-,CASSSVWAWGANVLTF,TGTGCCAGTAGTTCGGTTTGGGCTTGGGGGGCCAACGTCCTGACTTTC
-,TRBJ1-4,TRBV6-5,TRBD1,CASSDRVREKLFF,TGTGCCAGCAGCGACAGGGTGAGGGAAAAACTGTTTTTT
-,TRBJ2-5,TRBV10-3,-,CAISESWGGLWETQYF,TGTGCCATCAGTGAGTCCTGGGGGGGCCTTTGGGAGACCCAGTACTTC
-,TRBJ1-1,TRBV9,-,CASSRGWGAEAFF,TGTGCCAGCAGCCGAGGGTGGGGTGCTGAAGCTTTCTTT
once,TRBJ2-5,TRBV7-2,-,CASSLERDQETQYF,TGTGCCAGCAGCTTAGAACGGGACCAAGAGACCCAGTACTTC
-,TRBJ1-6,TRBV18,TRBD1,CASSLGTGHNSPLHF,TGTGCCAGCTCACTCGGGACAGGGCATAATTCACCCCTCCACTTT
-,TRBJ2-7,TRBV3-1/TRBV3-2,TRBD2,CASSQDGGRSYEQYF,TGTGCCAGCAGCCAAGATGGCGGGAGATCCTACGAGCAGTACTTC